One and the same sample provided the 15 T cell receptor beta chains below, sequenced in a study of blood T cell repertoires in COVID-19. Generated by immunoSEQ multiplex PCR, the TCRdb table keeps only in-frame clones and is missing some. The data contain some 270,000 clones, 86% of them seen just once; the ten biggest clones take up around 1.5%. Sequencing was done on a sample of peripheral blood. The receptors were sampled from a woman aged 55 to 70 who had recovered from COVID-19.

The chain joins TRBV5-4 to TRBJ1-4, with D perhaps matching TRBD1 (5 bases). V was shortened by 4 bases and J by 2 bases, with 9 bases between the two germline ends. The germline CDR1 and CDR2 sequences are SGHNT and YYREEE (reference sequence). This CDR3 contains 14 residues. As DNA, the CDR3 is TGTGCCAGCAGCCTAGACAGTACTAATGAAAAACTGTTTTTT. It specifies CASSLDSTNEKLFF.

The chain combines TRBV18 with TRBJ2-5, with 9 bases that match TRBD1. CDR3 length: 13 amino acids. Germline-derived CDR1 and CDR2 are KGHSH and LQKENI. After removal of 6 bases from V and 14 bases from J, the junction contained 13 bases not matched to a gene. This chain's CDR3 is CASSPSGQGHHYF. The CDR3 DNA sequence: TGTGCCAGCTCGCCTTCGGGACAGGGTCATCACTACTTC.

The chain has TRBV24-1 and TRBJ2-1; D gene uncertain. The germline V gene has CDR1 KGHDR and CDR2 SFDVKD. The CDR3 is made up of 14 amino acids. V was shortened by 0 bases and J by 5 bases, with 7 bases between the two germline ends. CDR3 loop: CATSDLAENNEQFF. DNA of the CDR3: TGTGCCACCAGTGATTTGGCGGAAAACAATGAGCAGTTCTTC.

The chain recombines TRBV28 with TRBJ2-1, with 10 bases aligning to TRBD2. Germline-derived CDR1 and CDR2 are MDHEN and SYDVKM. The J segment lost 2 bases and the V segment lost 6 bases, leaving 4 bases of the junction unmatched. CDR3 length: 15 amino acids. CDR3 region: CASSPLAGAYNEQFF. The CDR3 nucleotides are TGTGCCAGCAGCCCCCTAGCGGGGGCCTACAATGAGCAGTTCTTC.

V is TRBV18 and J is TRBJ1-5; D might be TRBD1 (5 bases). V was trimmed by 3 bases and J by 0 bases, leaving 12 bases between them. Germline assignment: CDR1 KGHSH and CDR2 LQKENI. The CDR3 consists of 16 residues. This CDR3 is CASSPAGGGSNQPQHF. In nucleotides, the CDR3 is TGTGCCAGCTCACCCGCCGGGGGGGGTAGCAATCAGCCCCAGCATTTT. The full variable domain, with the rest looked up from reference TRBV18 and TRBJ1-5, is NAGVMQNPRHLVRRRGQEARLRCSPMKGHSHVYWYRQLPEEGLKFMVYLQKENIIDESGMPKERFSAEFPKEGPSILRIQQVVRGDSAAYFCASSPAGGGSNQPQHFGDGTRLSIL.

The CDR3 reads CASSISFFQVAGAYNEQFF. The CDR3 region has the DNA TGTGCCAGTAGTATAAGCTTCTTCCAGGTAGCGGGGGCCTACAATGAGCAGTTCTTC. The chain uses TRBV19 and TRBJ2-1; 9 nucleotides agree with TRBD2. The length of the CDR3 is 19 residues. Unmatched junction bases numbered 13, after V lost 2 bases and J lost 2 bases. Germline assignment: CDR1 LNHDA and CDR2 SQIVND (reference sequence).

V usage is TRBV7-9 and J usage is TRBJ1-1; D perhaps matches TRBD1 (6 bases). Trimming removed 2 bases from V and 3 bases from J, with 13 bases in between. The germline CDR1 and CDR2 sequences are SEHNR and FQNEAQ (reference sequence). The CDR3 has 15 residues. Here the CDR3 DNA reads TGTGCCAGCAGCTTAAGACAGGCCTCGGACACTGAAGCTTTCTTT. It is translated as CASSLRQASDTEAFF.

V and J are TRBV3-1 (or the pseudogene TRBV3-2) and TRBJ1-2; D is undetermined. In germline, CDR1 is LGHDT, CDR2 YNNKEL (reference sequence). CDR3 length: 15 amino acids. V lost 3 bases to trimming and J lost 3 bases, with 14 bases between them. The CDR3 sequence is CASSHTGAGHYGYTF. In DNA, the CDR3 is TGTGCCAGCAGCCATACGGGAGCCGGGCACTATGGCTACACCTTC.

This clone has a single count. The CDR3 here is CASSVDRGNMYTQYF. The CDR3 bases are TGTGCCAGCAGTGTGGACAGGGGGAATATGTATACGCAGTATTTT. The chain carries TRBV9 and TRBJ2-3; TRBD1 aligns across 10 bases. After removal of 5 bases from V and 7 bases from J, the junction contained 10 bases not matched to a gene. Germline V gene data show CDR1 as SGDLS and CDR2 as YYNGEE. The CDR3 totals 15 residues.

The chain joins TRBV19 to TRBJ1-4; D perhaps matches TRBD1 (5 bases). The V gene lost 2 bases and the J gene lost 4 bases, with 8 bases spanning the gap. The CDR3 runs 14 residues. Germline V gene sequence: CDR1 LNHDA, CDR2 SQIVND (reference sequence). The chain's CDR3 is CASSISGVNEKLFF. CDR3 DNA: TGTGCCAGTAGTATATCGGGGGTTAATGAAAAACTGTTTTTT.

As concerns this clone: Relative to the germline gene, one junction end is altered; a read error may explain this. This chain connects TRBV2 to TRBJ2-2; TRBD2 agrees at 12 bases. Germline CDR1 and CDR2: SNHLY and FYNNEI. This CDR3 has 16 amino acids. The CDR3 bases are TGTGCCAGCAGGGAAGCAACTAGCGGGGGGATCGGGGAGCTGTTTTTT. It encodes CASREATSGGIGELFF.

The chain combines TRBV5-1 with TRBJ1-4; D may be TRBD1 (6 bases). This CDR3 is 14 amino acids long. Germline V lookup: CDR1 SGHRS, CDR2 YFSETQ. V lost 0 bases to trimming and J lost 6 bases, with 9 bases between them. CDR3: CASSLGTADEKLFF. Written as DNA, the CDR3 is TGCGCCAGCAGCTTGGGGACAGCGGATGAAAAACTGTTTTTT.

This chain links TRBV6-6 with TRBJ1-5; a weak D match, TRBD1 (5 bases). V lost 6 bases and J lost 5, with 14 bases in between. Germline CDR1 reads MNHNY; CDR2 reads SVGAGI (reference sequence). This CDR3 is built from 14 residues. Here the CDR3 reads CASRYQGGDQPQHF. In DNA form, the CDR3 reads TGTGCCAGCAGATATCAGGGAGGGGATCAGCCCCAGCATTTT.

The chain uses TRBV6-6 and TRBJ2-5; TRBD1 aligns across 7 bases. CDR3 size: 15 residues. From germline, CDR1 is MNHNY and CDR2 SVGAGI (reference sequence). J lost 5 bases, V lost 2 bases, and 8 bases had no gene match. This CDR3 reads CASSYDSGGYETQYF. The DNA of the CDR3 is TGTGCCAGCAGTTACGATTCAGGGGGATACGAGACCCAGTACTTC.

The chain recombines TRBV5-4 with TRBJ2-7; TRBD1 aligns across 8 bases. The CDR3 sequence is 15 residues long. J lost 1 base, V lost 3 bases, and 6 bases had no gene match. Germline CDR1 reads SGHNT; CDR2 reads YYREEE (reference sequence). DNA for the CDR3: TGTGCCAGCAGCTCTGACAGGGGCCCTTCCTACGAGCAGTACTTC. Protein: CASSSDRGPSYEQYF. The full variable domain, rest sourced from reference TRBV5-4 and TRBJ2-7, is ETGVTQSPTHLIKTRGQQVTLRCSSQSGHNTVSWYQQALGQGPQFIFQYYREEENGRGNFPPRFSGLQFPNYSSELNVNALELDDSALYLCASSSDRGPSYEQYFGPGTRLTVT.